A single TCR beta chain is shown here with its context. The CDR3 is 13 amino acids. V shed 7 bases and J 3 bases; nucleotides not matched to a gene: 6. Germline CDR1 reads SGHRS; CDR2 reads YFSETQ. This sample was taken from a study of blood T cell repertoires in COVID-19. About the research overall: The samples span acute and convalescent COVID-19 from the United States, Italy and Spain. PBMCs, B-cell-depleted T cells, or T cells provided the cDNA or gDNA that made up the material.

Authors' data handling: Researchers report that nucleated cell counts were estimated from reference gene primer amplification. Sequenced by immunoSEQ multiplex PCR; TCRdb stores in-frame clones only, minus some. D and trimming come from the DNA, and the V and J calls and clone size come from that table. The sample lists about 110,000 clones, around 81% occurring once. The receptor's source is a woman in her seventies with acute or convalescent COVID-19. The chain has TRBV5-1 and TRBJ1-1; 7 bases match TRBD1. What was sequenced was peripheral blood. The CDR3 bases are TGCGCCAGCTCCCGGCAGGGGGACACTGAAGCTTTCTTT. Translating gives CASSRQGDTEAFF.